These 25 T cell receptor beta chains originate from one sample sequenced in a study of cytomegalovirus exposure and HLA in healthy donors. A multiplex PCR was run with 60 Vbeta primers and 13 Jbeta primers. Clones were read by immunoSEQ multiplex PCR, and TCRdb kept only the in-frame ones, dropping some. The table includes 140,000 to 150,000 clones, around four fifths detected once. Sequenced sample: PBMCs. The receptors derive from a woman in her sixties in good health and CMV-seropositive.

The CDR3 nucleotides read TGCGCCAGCAGCCAATGGGGACAGGGGGCTACTGGGGCCAACGTCCTGACTTTC. Translated: CASSQWGQGATGANVLTF. V is TRBV4-1 and J is TRBJ2-6; 12 bases match TRBD1. This CDR3 is 18 amino acids long. Looked up from germline, CDR1 is MGHRA and CDR2 is YSYEKL. V dropped 2 bases and J dropped 2; count of bases not matched to a gene: 4.

This clone was observed a few times. The V call is TRBV7-9, the J call TRBJ1-4; D ambiguous. This CDR3 spans 15 amino acids. V dropped 1 base and J dropped 3 bases, with 9 bases sitting between them. Germline V gene lookup returns CDR1 SEHNR and CDR2 FQNEAQ (reference sequence). CDR3 amino acids: CASSLVGGSNEKLFF. Written as DNA, the CDR3 is TGTGCCAGCAGCTTAGTTGGAGGGTCTAATGAAAAACTGTTTTTT.

CDR3 bases: TGTGCCAGCAGCCAAGGGGTAGCGAGAATGGAGCAGTTCTTC. Amino acid sequence: CASSQGVARMEQFF. The chain has TRBV14 and TRBJ2-1; possibly TRBD2 for D (5 bases). Deletions cut 1 base from V and 10 bases from J, with 14 bases between. The CDR3 extends over 14 amino acids. Germline loops: CDR1 SGHDN, CDR2 FVKESK.

This rearrangement joins TRBV7-9 to TRBJ2-3; the D is unclear. CDR1 is SEHNR, CDR2 FQNEAQ, per germline (reference sequence). This CDR3 comprises 14 residues. Trimming took 1 base from V and 1 from J, leaving 6 bases between them. The CDR3 protein is CASSLDRGTDTQYF. For the CDR3, the DNA is TGTGCCAGCAGCTTAGATCGGGGCACAGATACGCAGTATTTT.

The V call is TRBV4-1, the J call TRBJ1-1, with TRBD1 matching 7 bases. The CDR3 extends over 15 amino acids. Trimming cost V 1 base and J 4 bases; bases outside gene matches: 6. Germline-derived CDR1 and CDR2 are MGHRA and YSYEKL. CDR3 sequence reads: CASSQAGGRITEAFF. CDR3 DNA: TGCGCCAGCAGCCAAGCAGGGGGTAGGATCACTGAAGCTTTCTTT.

V is TRBV11-3 and J is TRBJ1-2; D not certain. Germline assignment: CDR1 SGHNT and CDR2 YENEEA. The CDR3 covers 12 residues. The V end lost 2 bases, the J end lost 8 bases, and 9 bases lay between the germline ends. CDR3 coding DNA: TGTGCCAGCAGCTTAAACTTCGAAGGCTACACCTTC. Amino acid sequence: CASSLNFEGYTF.

This chain uses TRBV7-9 with TRBJ2-7; possible D gene TRBD2, 5 bases. In germline, CDR1 is SEHNR, CDR2 FQNEAQ (reference sequence). The CDR3 consists of 11 residues. Trimming shortened V by 8 bases and J by 2 bases, and 7 bases separated the two germline ends. The CDR3 reads CASSGAYEQYF. The CDR3 nucleotides are TGTGCCAGCTCCGGGGCCTACGAGCAGTACTTC. Full variable domain (rest looked up from reference TRBV7-9 and TRBJ2-7): DTGVSQNPRHKITKRGQNVTFRCDPISEHNRLYWYRQTLGQGPEFLTYFQNEAQLEKSRLLSDRFSAERPKGSFSTLEIQRTEQGDSAMYLCASSGAYEQYFGPGTRLTVT.

The genes are TRBV2 and TRBJ2-3; tentative D call: TRBD1 (6 bases). V was trimmed by 3 bases and J by 6 bases, leaving 16 bases between them. Germline V lookup: CDR1 SNHLY, CDR2 FYNNEI. CDR3 length equals 15 residues. CDR3: CASSDPGERTDTQYF. CDR3 sequence (DNA): TGTGCCAGCAGTGACCCAGGGGAGCGGACCGATACGCAGTATTTT.

The rearrangement joins TRBV28 to TRBJ1-5, with a tentative D call TRBD1 (5 bases). The V gene lost 6 bases and the J gene lost 2 bases, with 11 bases spanning the gap. The CDR3 runs 14 residues. Per the germline V gene, CDR1 is MDHEN and CDR2 is SYDVKM. The CDR3 spells CASRPGGGNQPQHF. The CDR3 DNA reads as TGTGCCAGCAGACCCGGGGGGGGCAATCAGCCCCAGCATTTT.

The rearrangement joins TRBV11-2 to TRBJ2-7; 7 nucleotides match TRBD2. V shed 1 base and J 5 bases; nucleotides not matched to a gene: 2. This CDR3 region has 13 residues. Germline CDR1 reads SGHAT; CDR2 reads FQNNGV. The CDR3 loop reads CASSLVGGNEQYF. CDR3 nucleotides: TGTGCCAGCAGCTTAGTGGGGGGGAACGAGCAGTACTTC.

V and J are TRBV11-2 and TRBJ2-5; 11 positions match TRBD2. Trimming cost V 8 bases and J 4 bases; bases outside gene matches: 9. The CDR3 has 15 residues. Looked up from germline, CDR1 is SGHAT and CDR2 is FQNNGV. This chain's CDR3 is CASGKYSGRGETQYF. The DNA of the CDR3 is TGTGCCAGCGGAAAATATAGCGGGAGGGGAGAGACCCAGTACTTC.

V usage is TRBV7-2 and J usage is TRBJ2-7; 8 bases fit TRBD2. CDR3 length equals 15 residues. Germline V CDR1 and CDR2: SGHTA, FQGNSA. Trimming at V came to 5 bases and at J to 4 bases, leaving 10 bases not matched to a gene. CDR3 DNA sequence: TGTGCCAGCAGCCCCCAGGGACTAGGAATTTACGAGCAGTACTTC. Translating it yields CASSPQGLGIYEQYF.

The chain couples TRBV2 to TRBJ2-3; 9 bases line up with TRBD2. V was clipped by 10 bases and J by 11 bases; unmatched bases: 13. The CDR3 totals 13 residues. CDR1 is SNHLY, CDR2 FYNNEI, per germline. CDR3 DNA sequence: TGTGCCACCTCTTTAGGAGCGGGAGGCTTGCAGTATTTT. The encoded protein is CATSLGAGGLQYF.

J is TRBJ2-3 and V is TRBV7-9; maybe TRBD1 (5 bases). Germline assignment: CDR1 SEHNR and CDR2 FQNEAQ (reference sequence). The CDR3 length is 14 residues. V lost 1 base and J lost 5, with 10 bases in between. CDR3 nucleotide sequence: TGTGCCAGCAGCTTAGTGCAGGGTGGAGATACGCAGTATTTT. Encoded protein: CASSLVQGGDTQYF.

J is TRBJ2-1 and V is TRBV15; 8 nucleotides agree with TRBD2. The J segment lost 0 bases and the V segment lost 0 bases, leaving 4 bases of the junction unmatched. The CDR3 sequence is 17 residues long. Germline assignment: CDR1 LNHNV and CDR2 YYDKDF (reference sequence). CDR3 DNA sequence: TGTGCCACCAGCAGAGAGGCGGGAGGCTTCTCCTACAATGAGCAGTTCTTC. Protein sequence: CATSREAGGFSYNEQFF.

This clone occurred once. The limits of the CDR3 on the DNA are not certain, so only TCRdb's listed CDR3 is given. The chain has TRBV29-1 and TRBJ2-5; the D call TRBD2 from the table was never checked on the DNA. Germline loops: CDR1 SQVTM, CDR2 ANQGSEA. The CDR3 sequence runs 14 residues, both termini included. The CDR3 sequence: CSVGRGATSGRGYF.

The rearrangement joins TRBV6-1 to TRBJ2-7, with 8 bases identical to TRBD2. CDR1 is MNHNS and CDR2 is SASEGT in the germline V gene. This CDR3 is built from 17 residues. The V gene end was trimmed by 1 base and the J gene end by 0 bases; junction bases not matched to a gene: 8. The CDR3 loop is CASSEEFSGTSSYEQYF. CDR3 nucleotide sequence: TGTGCCAGCAGTGAAGAATTTAGCGGGACCAGCTCCTACGAGCAGTACTTC.

The CDR3 DNA is TGTGCCAGCAGCCACCAGGGGGCTTTGCGTGAGCAGTTCTTC. Protein sequence: CASSHQGALREQFF. V and J are TRBV5-4 and TRBJ2-1; TRBD1 matches at 8 bases. Trimming removed 4 bases from V and 9 bases from J; junction bases left unmatched: 9. Germline loops: CDR1 SGHNT, CDR2 YYREEE (reference sequence). The CDR3 extends over 14 amino acids. The full variable domain, with the rest looked up from reference TRBV5-4 and TRBJ2-1, is ETGVTQSPTHLIKTRGQQVTLRCSSQSGHNTVSWYQQALGQGPQFIFQYYREEENGRGNFPPRFSGLQFPNYSSELNVNALELDDSALYLCASSHQGALREQFFGPGTRLTVL.

The genes are TRBV6-6 and TRBJ2-2, with TRBD1 matching over 8 bases. The CDR3 covers 15 residues. Germline assignment: CDR1 MNHNY and CDR2 SVGAGI (reference sequence). V shed 7 bases and J 0 bases; nucleotides not matched to a gene: 4. CDR3 residues: CASIGQGSNTGELFF. In DNA form, the CDR3 reads TGTGCCAGCATTGGACAGGGATCGAACACCGGGGAGCTGTTTTTT.

In its sample, this clone was seen once. This rearrangement joins TRBV28 to TRBJ2-7; 7 nucleotides align to TRBD1. The trim removed 2 bases at V and 3 bases at J, leaving 7 bases unmatched. The CDR3 totals 15 residues. From germline, CDR1 is MDHEN and CDR2 SYDVKM. The CDR3 DNA reads TGTGCCAGCAGTTTAGAAGGGGGCCTTAGCTACGAGCAGTACTTC. It translates to CASSLEGGLSYEQYF.

This clone was observed a handful of times. The rearrangement links TRBV10-2 to TRBJ2-1, with 7 bases that match TRBD1. The germline CDR1 and CDR2 sequences are WSHSY and SAAADI. Trimming at V came to 2 bases and at J to 15 bases, leaving 13 bases not matched to a gene. The CDR3 extends over 14 amino acids. The CDR3 region has the DNA TGCGCCAGCAGTGAGGACAGGGTAAGAGTGGATCTGTTCTTC. Encoded protein: CASSEDRVRVDLFF.

CDR3 in DNA: TGTGCCAGCAGGATACAGCTAAAGAACACTGAAGCTTTCTTT. As protein: CASRIQLKNTEAFF. The gene calls are TRBV6-1 and TRBJ1-1; no definite D call. This CDR3 is built from 14 residues. V was clipped by 6 bases and J by 1 base, with 12 bases between them. Germline-derived CDR1 and CDR2 are MNHNS and SASEGT.

The chain combines TRBV5-4 with TRBJ2-5; 8 bases map to TRBD1. V lost 4 bases and J lost 4; bases outside the gene matches: 12. The length of the CDR3 is 16 residues. Per germline, CDR1 SGHNT and CDR2 YYREEE (reference sequence). CDR3 in DNA: TGTGCCAGCAGCCCCTCCCGACAGGGGAGCTTAGAGACCCAGTACTTC. Protein: CASSPSRQGSLETQYF. Full variable domain (outside the CDR3, taken from reference TRBV5-4 and TRBJ2-5): ETGVTQSPTHLIKTRGQQVTLRCSSQSGHNTVSWYQQALGQGPQFIFQYYREEENGRGNFPPRFSGLQFPNYSSELNVNALELDDSALYLCASSPSRQGSLETQYFGPGTRLLVL.

This sequence joins TRBV6-5 and TRBJ2-7; TRBD2 agrees at 7 bases. Losses at the gene ends were 6 bases for V and 1 base for J; bases not matched to a gene: 6. This CDR3 is 14 amino acids long. CDR1 is MNHEY, CDR2 SVGAGI, per germline. The DNA for the CDR3 is TGTGCCAGCAGCCCCTTGGGGGGGTCCTACGAGCAGTACTTC. Residues: CASSPLGGSYEQYF.

J is TRBJ2-1 and V is TRBV28; 7 bases fit TRBD2. Germline CDR1 reads MDHEN; CDR2 reads SYDVKM. This CDR3 spans 14 amino acids. V lost 5 bases to trimming and J lost 3 bases; unmatched junction nucleotides: 4. The CDR3 bases are TGTGCCAGCAGTGCCCGGGACTACTACAATGAGCAGTTCTTC. Amino acid sequence: CASSARDYYNEQFF.